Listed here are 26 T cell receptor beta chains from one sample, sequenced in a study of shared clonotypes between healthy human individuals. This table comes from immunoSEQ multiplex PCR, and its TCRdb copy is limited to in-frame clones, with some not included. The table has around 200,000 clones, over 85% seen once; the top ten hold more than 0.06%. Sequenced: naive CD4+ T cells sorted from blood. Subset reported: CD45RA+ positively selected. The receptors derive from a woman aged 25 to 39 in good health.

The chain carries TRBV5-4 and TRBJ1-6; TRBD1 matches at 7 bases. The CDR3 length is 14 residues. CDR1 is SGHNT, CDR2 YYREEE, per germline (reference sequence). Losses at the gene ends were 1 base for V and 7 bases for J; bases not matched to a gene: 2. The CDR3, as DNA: TGTGCCAGCAGCTTGAGGGGGCCGAATTCACCCCTCCACTTT. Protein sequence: CASSLRGPNSPLHF.

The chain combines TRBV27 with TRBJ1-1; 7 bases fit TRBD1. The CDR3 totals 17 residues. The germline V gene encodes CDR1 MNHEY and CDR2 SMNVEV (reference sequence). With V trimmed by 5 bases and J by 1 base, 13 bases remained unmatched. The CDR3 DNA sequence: TGTGCCAGCAGTCGTTCGGTGTTAGGGGGCCAGAACACTGAAGCTTTCTTT. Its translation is CASSRSVLGGQNTEAFF.

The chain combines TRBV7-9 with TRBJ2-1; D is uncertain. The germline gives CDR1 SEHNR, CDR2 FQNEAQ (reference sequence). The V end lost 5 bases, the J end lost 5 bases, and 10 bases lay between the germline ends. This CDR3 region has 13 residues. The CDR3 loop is CASSPGSNNEQFF. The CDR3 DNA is TGTGCCAGCAGCCCCGGGTCCAACAATGAGCAGTTCTTC.

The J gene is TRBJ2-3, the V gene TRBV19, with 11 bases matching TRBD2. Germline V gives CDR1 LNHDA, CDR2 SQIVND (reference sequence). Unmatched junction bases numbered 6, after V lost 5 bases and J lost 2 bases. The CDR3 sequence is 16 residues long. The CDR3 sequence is CASSLVLAGDTDTQYF. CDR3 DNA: TGTGCCAGTAGTCTAGTACTAGCGGGAGACACAGATACGCAGTATTTT.

CDR3 amino acids: CASSLHLAGDEQFF. DNA for the CDR3: TGTGCCAGCAGCTTACACCTAGCGGGAGATGAGCAGTTCTTC. The J gene is TRBJ2-1, the V gene TRBV7-8; 10 bases line up with TRBD2. V lost 2 bases, J lost 8 bases, and 3 bases stayed unmatched. CDR1 is SGHVS, CDR2 FQNEAQ, per germline. The CDR3 spans 14 residues.

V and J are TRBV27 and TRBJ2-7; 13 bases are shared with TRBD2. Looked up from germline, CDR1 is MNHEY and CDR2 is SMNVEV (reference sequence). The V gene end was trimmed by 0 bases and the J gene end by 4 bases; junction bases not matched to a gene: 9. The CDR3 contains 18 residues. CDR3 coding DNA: TGTGCCAGCAGTTTATCGGGCCCGAGACTAGCGGGAGGATACGAGCAGTACTTC. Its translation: CASSLSGPRLAGGYEQYF.

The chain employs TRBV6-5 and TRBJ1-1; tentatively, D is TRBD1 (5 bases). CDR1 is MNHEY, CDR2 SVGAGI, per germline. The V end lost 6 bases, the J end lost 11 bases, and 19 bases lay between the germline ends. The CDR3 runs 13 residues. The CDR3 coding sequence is TGTGCCAGCAGACCAGGGCAATTAACGCGGGCTTTCTTT. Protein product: CASRPGQLTRAFF.

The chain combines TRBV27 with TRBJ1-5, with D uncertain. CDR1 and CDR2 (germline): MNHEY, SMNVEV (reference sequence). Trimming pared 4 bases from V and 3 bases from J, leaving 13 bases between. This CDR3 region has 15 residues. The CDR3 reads CASSSGGLLNQPQHF. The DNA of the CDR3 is TGTGCCAGCAGTTCTGGAGGGCTCCTCAATCAGCCCCAGCATTTT.

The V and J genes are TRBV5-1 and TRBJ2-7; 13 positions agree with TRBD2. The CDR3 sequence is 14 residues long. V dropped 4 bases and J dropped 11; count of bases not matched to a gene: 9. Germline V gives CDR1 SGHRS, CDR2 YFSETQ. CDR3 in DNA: TGCGCCAGCAGCGTGACTAGCGGGAGGAGTGGTGAGTACTTC. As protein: CASSVTSGRSGEYF.

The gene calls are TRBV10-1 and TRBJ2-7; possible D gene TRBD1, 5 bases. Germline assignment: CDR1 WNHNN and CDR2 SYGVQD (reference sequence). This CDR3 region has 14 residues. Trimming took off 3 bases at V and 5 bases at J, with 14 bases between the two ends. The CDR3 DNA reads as TGCGCCAGCAGTGATTTCACAAGGGGCCACGAGCAGTACTTC. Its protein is CASSDFTRGHEQYF.

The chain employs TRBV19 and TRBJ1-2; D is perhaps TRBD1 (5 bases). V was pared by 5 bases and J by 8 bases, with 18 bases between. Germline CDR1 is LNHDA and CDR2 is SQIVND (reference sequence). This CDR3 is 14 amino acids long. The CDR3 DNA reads TGTGCCAGTAGTCAACAGGTCAATGTGGGCGGCTACACCTTC. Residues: CASSQQVNVGGYTF.

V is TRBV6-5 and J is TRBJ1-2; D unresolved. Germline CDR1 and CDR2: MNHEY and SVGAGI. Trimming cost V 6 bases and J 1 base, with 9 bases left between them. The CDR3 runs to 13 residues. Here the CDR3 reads CASRPGINYGYTF. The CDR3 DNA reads TGTGCCAGCAGACCCGGGATTAACTATGGCTACACCTTC.

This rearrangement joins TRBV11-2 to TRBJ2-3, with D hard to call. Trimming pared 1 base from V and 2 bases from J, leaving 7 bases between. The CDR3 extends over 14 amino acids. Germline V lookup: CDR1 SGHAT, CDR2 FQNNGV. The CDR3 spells CASSLVFATDTQYF. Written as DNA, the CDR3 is TGTGCCAGCAGCTTAGTTTTCGCCACAGATACGCAGTATTTT.

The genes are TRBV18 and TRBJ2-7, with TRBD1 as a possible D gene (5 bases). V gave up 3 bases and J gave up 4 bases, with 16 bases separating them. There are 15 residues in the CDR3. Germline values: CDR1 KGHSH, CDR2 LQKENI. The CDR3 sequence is CASSPKGHSGYEQYF. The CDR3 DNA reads TGTGCCAGCTCACCCAAGGGGCATTCCGGATACGAGCAGTACTTC. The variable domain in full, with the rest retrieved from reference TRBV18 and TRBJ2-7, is NAGVMQNPRHLVRRRGQEARLRCSPMKGHSHVYWYRQLPEEGLKFMVYLQKENIIDESGMPKERFSAEFPKEGPSILRIQQVVRGDSAAYFCASSPKGHSGYEQYFGPGTRLTVT.

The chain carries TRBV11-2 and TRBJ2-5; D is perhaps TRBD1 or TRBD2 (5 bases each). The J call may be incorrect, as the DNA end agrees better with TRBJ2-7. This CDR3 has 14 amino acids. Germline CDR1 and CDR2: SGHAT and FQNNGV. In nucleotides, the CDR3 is TGTGCCAGCAGCCAAGGGACGACCCAATACGAGCAGTACTTC. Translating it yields CASSQGTTQYEQYF.

CDR3 region: CASSPMRWREVNEQYF. The CDR3 bases are TGTGCCAGCAGTCCCATGCGTTGGCGGGAGGTGAACGAGCAGTACTTC. The V and J genes are TRBV28 and TRBJ2-7; the match to TRBD2 covers 8 bases. Germline CDR1 is MDHEN and CDR2 is SYDVKM. J was trimmed by 5 bases and V by 5 bases; bases with no gene match: 14. This CDR3 contains 16 residues.

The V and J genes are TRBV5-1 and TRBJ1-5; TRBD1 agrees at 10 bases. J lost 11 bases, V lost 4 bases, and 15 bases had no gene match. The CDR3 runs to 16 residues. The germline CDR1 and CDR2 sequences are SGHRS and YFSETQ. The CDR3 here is CASSERPGTGAVAQHF. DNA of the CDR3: TGCGCCAGCAGCGAAAGACCGGGGACAGGGGCCGTAGCCCAGCATTTT.

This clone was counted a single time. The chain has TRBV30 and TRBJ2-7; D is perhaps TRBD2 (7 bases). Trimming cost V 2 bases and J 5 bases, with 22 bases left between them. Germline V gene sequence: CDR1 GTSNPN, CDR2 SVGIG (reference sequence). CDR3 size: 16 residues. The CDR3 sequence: CAWSPRRGQGIHEQYF. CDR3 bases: TGTGCCTGGAGTCCCCGGCGGGGGCAGGGGATCCACGAGCAGTACTTC.

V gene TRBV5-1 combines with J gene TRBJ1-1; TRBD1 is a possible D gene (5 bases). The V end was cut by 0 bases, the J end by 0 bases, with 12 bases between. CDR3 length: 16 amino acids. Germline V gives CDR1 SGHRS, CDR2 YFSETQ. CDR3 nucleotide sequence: TGCGCCAGCAGCTTGGTTGGGGGATCCATGAACACTGAAGCTTTCTTT. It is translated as CASSLVGGSMNTEAFF.

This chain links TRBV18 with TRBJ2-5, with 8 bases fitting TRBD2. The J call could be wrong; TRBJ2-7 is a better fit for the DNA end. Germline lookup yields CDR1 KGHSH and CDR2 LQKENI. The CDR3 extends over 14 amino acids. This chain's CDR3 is CASSPLREDDEQYF. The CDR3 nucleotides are TGTGCCAGCTCACCATTGCGGGAGGACGACGAGCAGTACTTC.

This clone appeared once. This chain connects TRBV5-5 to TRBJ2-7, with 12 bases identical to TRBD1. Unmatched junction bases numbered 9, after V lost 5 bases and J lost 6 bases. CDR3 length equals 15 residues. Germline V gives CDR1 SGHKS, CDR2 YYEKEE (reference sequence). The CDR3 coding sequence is TGTGCCAGCAGGGCCCTCGGGACAGGGGGCTTCGAGCAGTACTTC. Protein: CASRALGTGGFEQYF.

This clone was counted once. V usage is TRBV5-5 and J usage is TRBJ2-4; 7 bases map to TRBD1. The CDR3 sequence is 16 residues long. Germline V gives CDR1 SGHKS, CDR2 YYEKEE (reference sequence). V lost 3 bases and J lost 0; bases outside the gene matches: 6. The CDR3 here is CASSYRTGLAKNIQYF. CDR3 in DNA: TGTGCCAGCAGCTACAGGACAGGCCTAGCCAAAAACATTCAGTACTTC. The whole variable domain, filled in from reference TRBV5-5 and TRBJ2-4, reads DAGVTQSPTHLIKTRGQQVTLRCSPISGHKSVSWYQQVLGQGPQFIFQYYEKEERGRGNFPDRFSARQFPNYSSELNVNALLLGDSALYLCASSYRTGLAKNIQYFGAGTRLSVL.

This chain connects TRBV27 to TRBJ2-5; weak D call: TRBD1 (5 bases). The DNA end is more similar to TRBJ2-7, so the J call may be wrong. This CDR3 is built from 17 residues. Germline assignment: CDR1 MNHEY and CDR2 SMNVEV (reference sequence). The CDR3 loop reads CASRSDRWGSNTYEQYF. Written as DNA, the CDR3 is TGTGCCAGCAGGTCCGACCGTTGGGGCTCAAATACCTACGAGCAGTACTTC.

The CDR3, as DNA: TGTGCCAGCAGTTCGGAAAGAGGTACTGAAGCTTTCTTT. This gives the protein CASSSERGTEAFF. This chain uses TRBV6-1 with TRBJ1-1; no clear D. This CDR3 spans 13 amino acids. Germline assignment: CDR1 MNHNS and CDR2 SASEGT. The V gene lost 5 bases and the J gene lost 5 bases, with 12 bases spanning the gap.

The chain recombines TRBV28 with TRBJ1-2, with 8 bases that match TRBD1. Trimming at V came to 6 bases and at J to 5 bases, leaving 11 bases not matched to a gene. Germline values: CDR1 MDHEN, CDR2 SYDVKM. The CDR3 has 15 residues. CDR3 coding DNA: TGTGCCAGCAGGAAACAGGGACAGGCGAATTATGGCTACACCTTC. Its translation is CASRKQGQANYGYTF.

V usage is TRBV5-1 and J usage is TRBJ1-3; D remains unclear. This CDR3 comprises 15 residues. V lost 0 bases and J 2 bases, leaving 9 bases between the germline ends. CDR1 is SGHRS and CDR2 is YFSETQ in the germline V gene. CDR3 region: CASSLVAGAGNTIYF. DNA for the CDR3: TGCGCCAGCAGCTTGGTGGCGGGAGCTGGAAACACCATATATTTT.